This paragraph covers one TCR beta chain sequence. Its antigen is undetermined. This entry belongs to a study of post-analysis software for immune sequencing data. Findings of the study overall: Comparison of patients with controls showed five TRBV segments more frequent in patients, TRBV5-6, TRBV5-1 and TRBV20-1 among them.

Carried by the TCR beta cDNA libraries were unique molecular identifiers. Between roughly 1 and 10 million T cells gave rise to approximately 520,000 cDNA molecules. In TCRdb, the PCR reads were re-called with MiXCR into one record per CDR3 protein. The repertoire holds hundreds of thousands of distinct CDR3 sequences, with about 53% as singletons. The germline V and J ends were trimmed by 0 bases and 3 bases, with 6 bases remaining between them. The CDR3 spans 12 residues. Germline V gene data show CDR1 as DFQATT and CDR2 as SNEGSKA (reference sequence). This clonotype originated in a girl between 10 and 17 years old with multiple sclerosis. This chain uses TRBV20-1 with TRBJ2-7, with D hard to call. Sequencing was done on a sample of blood. This CDR3 reads CSARDSGYEQYF. As DNA, the CDR3 is TGCAGTGCTAGAGATTCGGGCTACGAGCAGTACTTC.